Listed here are 14 T cell receptor beta chains from one sample, sequenced in a study of shared clonotypes between healthy human individuals. The naive CD8 subset, CD45RO-negative cells positively selected for CCR7, excluded terminally differentiated effector memory CD45RA+ cells. Using immunoSEQ multiplex PCR, the repertoire was profiled, and TCRdb retains in-frame clones only, with some absent. The sample contains 1.5 million to 2.5 million clones, about 95% of which appear only once. Material for sequencing was naive CD8+ T cells sorted from blood. Source of these receptors: a man aged 18 to 30 in good health.

J is TRBJ2-2 and V is TRBV6-1; D is undetermined. The V end lost 3 bases, the J end lost 8 bases, and 10 bases lay between the germline ends. The CDR3 spans 13 residues. The germline V gene encodes CDR1 MNHNS and CDR2 SASEGT. CDR3 bases: TGTGCCAGCAGTGATGACCGCTTTGGGGAGCTGTTTTTT. Protein sequence: CASSDDRFGELFF.

The chain links TRBV7-9 to TRBJ1-3; 7 bases align to TRBD1. Germline lookup yields CDR1 SEHNR and CDR2 FQNEAQ (reference sequence). The length of the CDR3 is 14 residues. V trimming: 5 bases; J trimming: 3 bases; junction bases outside the gene matches: 4. The CDR3 nucleotides are TGTGCCAGCAGCAAAGACAGGGATGGAAACACCATATATTTT. This codes for CASSKDRDGNTIYF.

Only one count was recorded for this clone. The V call is TRBV30, the J call TRBJ2-1; 10 bases match TRBD2. With V trimmed by 7 bases and J by 2 bases, 5 bases remained unmatched. The CDR3 is made up of 14 amino acids. In germline, CDR1 is GTSNPN, CDR2 SVGIG (reference sequence). CDR3 nucleotides: TGTGCCTACAGAGGACTAGCGGCCTACAATGAGCAGTTCTTC. This gives the protein CAYRGLAAYNEQFF.

This chain uses TRBV9 with TRBJ1-1, with D uncertain. The V gene's germline CDR1 is SGDLS and CDR2 YYNGEE. V was trimmed by 2 bases and J by 3 bases, leaving 14 bases between them. The CDR3 is 15 residues long. The DNA of the CDR3 is TGTGCCAGCAGCGTCCGGACGGGAGGGTACACTGAAGCTTTCTTT. The encoded protein is CASSVRTGGYTEAFF.

The chain has TRBV9 and TRBJ2-1, with a tentative D call TRBD2 (7 bases). CDR1 and CDR2 (germline): SGDLS, YYNGEE. Trimming shortened V by 0 bases and J by 7 bases, and 17 bases separated the two germline ends. The CDR3 extends over 16 amino acids. CDR3 bases: TGTGCCAGCAGCGTAGGGGCGGGGGCCAACCGTAATGAGCAGTTCTTC. Residues: CASSVGAGANRNEQFF.

The V call is TRBV9, the J call TRBJ1-5, with no clear D. This CDR3 region has 15 residues. Germline loops: CDR1 SGDLS, CDR2 YYNGEE. V was shortened by 7 bases and J by 0 bases, with 14 bases between the two germline ends. The CDR3: CASSEEGNSNQPQHF. In DNA form, the CDR3 reads TGTGCCAGCTCCGAAGAGGGTAATAGCAATCAGCCCCAGCATTTT.

This chain links TRBV6-1 with TRBJ2-7, with 8 bases matching TRBD1. CDR3 length: 14 residues. In germline, CDR1 is MNHNS, CDR2 SASEGT. The J segment lost 2 bases and the V segment lost 4 bases, leaving 4 bases of the junction unmatched. The CDR3 loop is CASSVTGVAYEQYF. The CDR3 nucleotides are TGTGCCAGCAGTGTGACAGGGGTTGCCTACGAGCAGTACTTC.

The chain combines TRBV5-4 with TRBJ2-7, with TRBD1 identical over 12 bases. The CDR3 runs to 14 residues. The germline gives CDR1 SGHNT, CDR2 YYREEE (reference sequence). V lost 3 bases and J lost 6; bases outside the gene matches: 4. CDR3 DNA: TGTGCCAGCAGCTGGGGACAGGGGGCGGTCGAGCAGTACTTC. As protein: CASSWGQGAVEQYF.

The CDR3 coding sequence is TGTGCCAGCAGCTTAGACGGAGGCAGGATCCGTACCGAAGCTTTCTTT. Translation gives CASSLDGGRIRTEAFF. The V and J genes are TRBV7-2 and TRBJ1-1; D call uncertain. CDR1 SGHTA and CDR2 FQGNSA come from the germline V gene. Trimming cost V 1 base and J 8 bases, with 20 bases left between them. The CDR3 is 16 amino acids.

The rearrangement uses TRBV7-9 and TRBJ2-3; D may be TRBD2 (6 bases). The CDR3 loop spans 17 amino acids. V was trimmed by 5 bases and J by 2 bases, leaving 20 bases between them. The germline V gene has CDR1 SEHNR and CDR2 FQNEAQ (reference sequence). The CDR3 here is CASSPPLEGGTTDTQYF. Here the CDR3 DNA reads TGTGCCAGCAGCCCTCCCCTGGAGGGAGGTACCACAGATACGCAGTATTTT.

V is TRBV6-5 and J is TRBJ1-1; a weak D match, TRBD1 (5 bases). The CDR3 totals 13 residues. Trimming removed 7 bases from V and 5 bases from J, with 14 bases in between. Germline loops: CDR1 MNHEY, CDR2 SVGAGI. The CDR3 reads CASIGTAATEAFF. The DNA for the CDR3 is TGTGCCAGCATTGGGACGGCGGCGACTGAAGCTTTCTTT.

The chain recombines TRBV5-4 with TRBJ1-4; D is possibly TRBD1 (5 bases). The CDR3 totals 14 residues. V was trimmed by 4 bases and J by 4 bases, leaving 11 bases between them. Per the germline V gene, CDR1 is SGHNT and CDR2 is YYREEE (reference sequence). CDR3 bases: TGTGCCAGCAGCGAGGGGTCGGGTAATGAAAAACTGTTTTTT. Translation gives CASSEGSGNEKLFF.

This clone has a handful of counts. The chain is built from TRBV19 and TRBJ1-2, with 7 bases matching TRBD1. CDR3 length: 14 amino acids. V gave up 3 bases and J gave up 4 bases; unmatched junction bases: 5. Germline values: CDR1 LNHDA, CDR2 SQIVND (reference sequence). The CDR3 loop reads CASSIRQGGYGYTF. The CDR3 DNA reads as TGTGCCAGTAGTATCCGACAGGGTGGCTATGGCTACACCTTC.

The J gene is TRBJ2-1, the V gene TRBV30; tentative D call: TRBD2 (6 bases). The CDR3 spans 11 residues. Deletions cut 5 bases from V and 7 bases from J, with 9 bases between. The germline V gene has CDR1 GTSNPN and CDR2 SVGIG (reference sequence). Here the CDR3 DNA reads TGTGCCTGGGGGAGGCTTAATGAGCAGTTCTTC. Amino acids: CAWGRLNEQFF.